This T cell receptor (beta chain) emerged from a study of cytomegalovirus exposure and HLA in healthy donors. Study-level findings and limits: Cytomegalovirus status, reportedly, was diagnosed with high specificity and sensitivity by the classifier. CMV antigen specificity of a few CMV-associated chains was confirmed in vitro.

On this clone itself: Its antigen is currently unknown.

Per the germline V gene, CDR1 is SGHNT and CDR2 is YENEEA. The CDR3 runs 15 residues. The V end lost 3 bases, the J end lost 4 bases, and 15 bases lay between the germline ends. Measured with immunoSEQ multiplex PCR; TCRdb has only the in-frame clones, and not every one. Found here are more than 140,000 clones, approximately 91% of them singletons; the top ten hold 2.5% to 4%. This TCR was sampled from a woman aged 18-29 years in good health and CMV-seropositive. Sequencing used PBMCs. The rearrangement joins TRBV11-3 to TRBJ2-5, with D maybe TRBD2 (5 bases). CDR3 sequence: CASSFGGAGGETQYF. CDR3 nucleotide sequence: TGTGCCAGCAGCTTTGGAGGCGCAGGCGGAGAGACCCAGTACTTC.